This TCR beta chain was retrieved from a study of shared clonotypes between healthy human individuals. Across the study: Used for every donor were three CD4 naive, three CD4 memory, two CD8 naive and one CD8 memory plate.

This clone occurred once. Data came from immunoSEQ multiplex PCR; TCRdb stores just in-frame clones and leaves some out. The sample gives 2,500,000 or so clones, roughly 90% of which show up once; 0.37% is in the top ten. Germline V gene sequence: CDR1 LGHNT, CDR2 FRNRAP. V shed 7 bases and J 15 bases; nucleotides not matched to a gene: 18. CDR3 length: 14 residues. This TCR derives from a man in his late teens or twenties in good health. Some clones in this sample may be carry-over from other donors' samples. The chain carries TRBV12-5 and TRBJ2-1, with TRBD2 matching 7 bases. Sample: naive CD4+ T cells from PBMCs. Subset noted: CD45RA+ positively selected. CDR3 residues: CASAKTGTTPLAFF. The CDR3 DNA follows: TGTGCTAGTGCCAAAACCGGGACTACCCCCCTGGCGTTCTTC. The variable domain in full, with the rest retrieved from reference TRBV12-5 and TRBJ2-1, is DARVTQTPRHKVTEMGQEVTMRCQPILGHNTVFWYRQTMMQGLELLAYFRNRAPLDDSGMPKDRFSAEMPDATLATLKIQPSEPRDSAVYFCASAKTGTTPLAFFGPGTRLTVL.